This T cell receptor (beta chain) was captured in a study of T cells in Graves' hyperthyroidism and ophthalmopathy. Study-level results: A model of 13 V-J features distinguished ophthalmopathy from stable hyperthyroidism.

In the ophthalmopathy cohort, Clinical Activity Score was at least 3, NOSPECS grade at least 4, and duration under 3 months. V lost 1 base, J lost 6 bases, and 14 bases stayed unmatched. Germline CDR1 and CDR2: SGHNT and YENEEA. The CDR3 is 17 residues long. What was amplified from RNA transcripts were TCR beta CDR3 regions. First-round RT-PCR with HTBI primers amplified the TCR CDR3 region. TCRdb itself ran the multiplex PCR reads through MiXCR, one entry per CDR3 protein. The data hold nearly 600,000 distinct CDR3 sequences, with approximately 15% observed a single time. This clonotype was recorded at least ten times. Its antigen is still unknown.

This clonotype was obtained from a young woman with Graves' ophthalmopathy. V gene TRBV11-3 combines with J gene TRBJ1-1; 7 bases map to TRBD1. The sequenced material came from blood. The DNA for the CDR3 is TGTGCCAGCAGCTTAGCGTCGGGACAGTTACTTATTTCTGAAGCTTTCTTT. Protein product: CASSLASGQLLISEAFF.